The source of this T cell receptor beta chain is a study of blood T cell repertoires in COVID-19. Study-wide context: Sites across the United States, Italy and Spain contributed samples from acute and convalescent COVID-19.

Per the germline V gene, CDR1 is SGHVS and CDR2 is FNYEAQ. The CDR3 runs 15 residues. Unmatched junction bases numbered 5, after V lost 0 bases and J lost 6 bases. In the original analysis: Using reference gene primer amplification, nucleated cell counts were estimated. Profiling relied on immunoSEQ multiplex PCR, and the TCRdb table lists in-frame clones only, not all of them. V and J calls and clone size are as listed in that table; D and trimming were resolved from the DNA. This sample has 50,000 to 65,000 clones, with 80% to 95% found just once. The rearrangement uses TRBV7-6 and TRBJ2-7; 10 bases are a match to TRBD2. This sequence was found in a man between 50 and 59 years old with acute or convalescent COVID-19. Source material: peripheral blood. The CDR3 DNA reads TGTGCCAGCAGCTTAGCGGCCAGCGGGGGGGCCGAGCAGTACTTC. Translation gives CASSLAASGGAEQYF.